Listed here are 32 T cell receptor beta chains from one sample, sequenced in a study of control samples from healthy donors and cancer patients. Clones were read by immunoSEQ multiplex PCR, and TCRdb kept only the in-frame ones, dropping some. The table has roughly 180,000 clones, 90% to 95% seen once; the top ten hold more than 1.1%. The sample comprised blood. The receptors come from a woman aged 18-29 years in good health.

CDR3 sequence: CASSPTGRGNTIYF. CDR3 in DNA: TGTGCCAGCAGCCCCACAGGAAGGGGAAACACCATATATTTT. The genes are TRBV11-2 and TRBJ1-3; D might be TRBD1 (5 bases). Per the germline V gene, CDR1 is SGHAT and CDR2 is FQNNGV. The V and J ends lost 5 bases and 4 bases respectively, with 12 bases between them. The CDR3 length is 14 residues.

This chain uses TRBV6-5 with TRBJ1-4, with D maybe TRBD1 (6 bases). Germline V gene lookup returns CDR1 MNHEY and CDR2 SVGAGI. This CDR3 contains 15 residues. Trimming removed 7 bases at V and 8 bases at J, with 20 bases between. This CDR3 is CASNIGSRGWEKLFF. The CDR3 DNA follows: TGTGCCAGCAACATCGGAAGCAGGGGTTGGGAAAAACTGTTTTTT.

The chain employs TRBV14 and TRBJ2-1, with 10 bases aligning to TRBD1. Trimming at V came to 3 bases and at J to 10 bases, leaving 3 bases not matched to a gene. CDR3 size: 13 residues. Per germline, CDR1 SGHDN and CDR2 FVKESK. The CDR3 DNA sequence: TGTGCCAGCAGCCAGACAGGGGGCGGGGAGCAGTTCTTC. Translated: CASSQTGGGEQFF.

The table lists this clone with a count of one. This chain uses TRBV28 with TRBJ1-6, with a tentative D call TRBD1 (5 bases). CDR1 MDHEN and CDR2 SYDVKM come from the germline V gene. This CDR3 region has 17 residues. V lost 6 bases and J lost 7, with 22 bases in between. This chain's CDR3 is CASRTLRTGTGNSPLHF. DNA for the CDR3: TGTGCCAGCAGGACACTACGTACCGGGACGGGAAATTCACCCCTCCACTTT.

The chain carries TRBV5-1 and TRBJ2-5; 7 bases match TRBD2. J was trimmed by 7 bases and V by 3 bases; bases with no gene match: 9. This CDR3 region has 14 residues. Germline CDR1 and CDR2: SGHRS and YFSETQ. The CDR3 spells CASSSRSREGTQYF. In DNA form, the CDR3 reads TGCGCCAGCAGCTCCCGGTCCAGGGAGGGGACCCAGTACTTC.

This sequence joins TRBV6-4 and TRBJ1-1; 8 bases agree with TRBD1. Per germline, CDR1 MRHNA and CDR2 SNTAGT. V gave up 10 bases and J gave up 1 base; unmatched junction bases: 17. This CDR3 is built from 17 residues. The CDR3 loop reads CATRPHGQGKPNTEAFF. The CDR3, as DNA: TGTGCCACCCGACCCCACGGACAGGGCAAACCGAACACTGAAGCTTTCTTT.

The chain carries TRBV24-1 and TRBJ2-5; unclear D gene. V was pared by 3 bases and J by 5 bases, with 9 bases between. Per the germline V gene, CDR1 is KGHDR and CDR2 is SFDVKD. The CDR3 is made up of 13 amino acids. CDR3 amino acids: CATSDVPSETQYF. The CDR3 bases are TGTGCCACCAGTGATGTCCCGTCGGAGACCCAGTACTTC.

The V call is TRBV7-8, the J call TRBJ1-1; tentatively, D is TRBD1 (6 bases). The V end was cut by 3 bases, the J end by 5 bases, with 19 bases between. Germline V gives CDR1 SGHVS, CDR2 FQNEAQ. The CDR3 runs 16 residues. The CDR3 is CASSFENTGLETEAFF. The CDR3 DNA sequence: TGTGCCAGCAGCTTCGAGAACACAGGGTTGGAGACTGAAGCTTTCTTT.

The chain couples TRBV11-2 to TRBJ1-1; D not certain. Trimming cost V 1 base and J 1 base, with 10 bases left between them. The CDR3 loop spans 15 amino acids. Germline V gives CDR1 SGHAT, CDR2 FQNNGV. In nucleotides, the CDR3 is TGTGCCAGCAGCTTAGCTTGGTCCGGGAACACTGAAGCTTTCTTT. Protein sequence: CASSLAWSGNTEAFF.

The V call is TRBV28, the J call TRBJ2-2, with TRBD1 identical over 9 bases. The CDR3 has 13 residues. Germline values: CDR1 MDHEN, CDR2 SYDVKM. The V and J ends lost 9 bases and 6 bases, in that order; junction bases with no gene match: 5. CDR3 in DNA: TGTGCCAGTGGGAGACAGGGGGCCGGGGAGCTGTTTTTT. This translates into CASGRQGAGELFF.

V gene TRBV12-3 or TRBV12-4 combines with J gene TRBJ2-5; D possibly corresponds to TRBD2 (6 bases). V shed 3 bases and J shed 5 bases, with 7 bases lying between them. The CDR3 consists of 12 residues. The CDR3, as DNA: TGTGCCAGCAGTTTGGAGGGTGAGACCCAGTACTTC. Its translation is CASSLEGETQYF.

The CDR3, as DNA: TGCGCCAGCAGCTTGGCTCCGACAGGGGCGGTGGGAGAGACCCAGTACTTC. This gives the protein CASSLAPTGAVGETQYF. The chain links TRBV5-1 to TRBJ2-5, with 8 nucleotides matching TRBD1. J lost 4 bases, V lost 0 bases, and 11 bases had no gene match. The germline gives CDR1 SGHRS, CDR2 YFSETQ. There are 17 residues in the CDR3.

This chain's CDR3 is CASPPPGGTDTQYF. CDR3 sequence (DNA): TGTGCCAGCCCCCCCCCGGGGGGCACAGATACGCAGTATTTT. V and J are TRBV6-5 and TRBJ2-3; D perhaps matches TRBD2 (6 bases). V shed 8 bases and J shed 1 base, with 13 bases lying between them. Germline values: CDR1 MNHEY, CDR2 SVGAGI. The CDR3 loop spans 14 amino acids.

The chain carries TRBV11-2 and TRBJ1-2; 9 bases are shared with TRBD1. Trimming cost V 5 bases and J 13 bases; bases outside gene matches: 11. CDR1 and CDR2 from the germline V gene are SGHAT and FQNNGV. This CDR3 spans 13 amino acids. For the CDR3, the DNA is TGTGCCAGCAGCGACCGGGACAGGGCGCTCTTCACCTTC. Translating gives CASSDRDRALFTF.

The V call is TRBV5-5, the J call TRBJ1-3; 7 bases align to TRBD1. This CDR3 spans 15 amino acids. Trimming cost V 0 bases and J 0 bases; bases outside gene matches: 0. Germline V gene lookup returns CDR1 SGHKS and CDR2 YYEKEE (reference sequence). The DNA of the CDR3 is TGTGCCAGCAGCTTGGCAGGGGGCTCTGGAAACACCATATATTTT. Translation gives CASSLAGGSGNTIYF.

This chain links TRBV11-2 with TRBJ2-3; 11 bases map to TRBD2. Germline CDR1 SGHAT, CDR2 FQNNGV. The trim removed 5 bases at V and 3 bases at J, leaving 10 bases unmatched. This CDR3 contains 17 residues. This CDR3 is CASSLRRSSGRTDTQYF. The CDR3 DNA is TGTGCCAGCAGCCTACGGAGGTCTAGCGGGAGGACAGATACGCAGTATTTT.

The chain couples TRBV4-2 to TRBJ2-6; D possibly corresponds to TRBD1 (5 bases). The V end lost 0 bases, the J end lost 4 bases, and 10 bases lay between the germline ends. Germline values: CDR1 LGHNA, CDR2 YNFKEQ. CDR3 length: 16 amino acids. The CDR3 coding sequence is TGTGCCAGCAGCCAAGAGCAGGGCCCCGGGGCCAACGTCCTGACTTTC. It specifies CASSQEQGPGANVLTF.

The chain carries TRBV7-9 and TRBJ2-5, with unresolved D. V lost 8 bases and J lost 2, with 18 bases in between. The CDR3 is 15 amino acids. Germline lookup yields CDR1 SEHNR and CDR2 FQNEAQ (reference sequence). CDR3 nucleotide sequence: TGTGCCAGCCGGCTGGGTGGAAATTATCAAGAGACCCAGTACTTC. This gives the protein CASRLGGNYQETQYF.

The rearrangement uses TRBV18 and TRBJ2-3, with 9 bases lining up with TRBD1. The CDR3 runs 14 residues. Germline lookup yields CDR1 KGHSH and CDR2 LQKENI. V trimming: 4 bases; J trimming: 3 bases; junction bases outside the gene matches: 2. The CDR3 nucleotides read TGTGCCAGCTCACTCGGACAGGGGACAGATACGCAGTATTTT. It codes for CASSLGQGTDTQYF.

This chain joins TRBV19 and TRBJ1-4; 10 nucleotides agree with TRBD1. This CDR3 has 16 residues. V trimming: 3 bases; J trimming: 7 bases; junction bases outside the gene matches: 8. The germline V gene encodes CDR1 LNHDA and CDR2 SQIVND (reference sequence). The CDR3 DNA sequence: TGTGCCAGTAGTATTAGGGGGGACAGGGGAGGTGAAAAACTGTTTTTT. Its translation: CASSIRGDRGGEKLFF.

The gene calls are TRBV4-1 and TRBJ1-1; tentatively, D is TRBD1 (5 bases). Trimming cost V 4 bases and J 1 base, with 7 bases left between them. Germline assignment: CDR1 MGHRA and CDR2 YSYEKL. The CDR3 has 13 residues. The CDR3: CASSRDGNTEAFF. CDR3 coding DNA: TGCGCCAGCAGCCGGGACGGGAACACTGAAGCTTTCTTT.

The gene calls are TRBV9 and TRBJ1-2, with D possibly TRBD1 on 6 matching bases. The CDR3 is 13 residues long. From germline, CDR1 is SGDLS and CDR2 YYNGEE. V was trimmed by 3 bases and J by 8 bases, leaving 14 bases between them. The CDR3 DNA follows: TGTGCCAGCAGCGGCCGGGGGGCCGGCGGCTACACCTTC. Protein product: CASSGRGAGGYTF.

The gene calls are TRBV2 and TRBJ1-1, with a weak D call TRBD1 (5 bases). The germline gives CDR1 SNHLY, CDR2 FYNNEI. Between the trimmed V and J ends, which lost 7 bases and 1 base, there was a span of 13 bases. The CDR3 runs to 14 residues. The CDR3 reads CASITFTGNTEAFF. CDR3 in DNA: TGTGCCAGCATTACGTTTACAGGGAACACTGAAGCTTTCTTT.

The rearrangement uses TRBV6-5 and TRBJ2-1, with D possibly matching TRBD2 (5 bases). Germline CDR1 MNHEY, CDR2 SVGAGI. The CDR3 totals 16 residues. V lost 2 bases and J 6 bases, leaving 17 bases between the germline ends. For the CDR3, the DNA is TGTGCCAGCAGTTACCCGACATTGCTGGACTCCAATGAGCAGTTCTTC. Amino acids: CASSYPTLLDSNEQFF.

The CDR3 reads CASSQRVSYTPETQYF. CDR3 nucleotides: TGTGCCAGCAGCCAGAGGGTATCCTATACGCCGGAGACCCAGTACTTC. The chain has TRBV11-1 and TRBJ2-5, with D possibly TRBD2 on 5 matching bases. Per germline, CDR1 SGHAT and CDR2 FQDESV (reference sequence). The V end lost 5 bases, the J end lost 5 bases, and 21 bases lay between the germline ends. The CDR3 is 16 amino acids.

For the CDR3, the DNA is TGTGCCAGCAGCCCTGGCTATGGCTACACCTTC. This codes for CASSPGYGYTF. J is TRBJ1-2 and V is TRBV11-2; D is undetermined. V was cut by 5 bases and J by 4 bases, with 5 bases left in between. Germline V gene sequence: CDR1 SGHAT, CDR2 FQNNGV. CDR3 length: 11 amino acids.

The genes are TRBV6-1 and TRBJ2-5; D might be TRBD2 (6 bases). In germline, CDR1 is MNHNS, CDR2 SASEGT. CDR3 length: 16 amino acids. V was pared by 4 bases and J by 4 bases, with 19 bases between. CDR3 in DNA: TGTGCCAGCAGTGCGAGGTCGGGGACGCGGGGAGAGACCCAGTACTTC. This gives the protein CASSARSGTRGETQYF.

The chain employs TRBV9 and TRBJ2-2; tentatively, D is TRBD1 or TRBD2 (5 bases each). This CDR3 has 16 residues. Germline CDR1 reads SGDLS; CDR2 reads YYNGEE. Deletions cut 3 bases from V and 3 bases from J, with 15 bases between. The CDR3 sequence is CASSASKGTDTGELFF. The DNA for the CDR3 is TGTGCCAGCAGCGCAAGCAAGGGGACGGACACCGGGGAGCTGTTTTTT.

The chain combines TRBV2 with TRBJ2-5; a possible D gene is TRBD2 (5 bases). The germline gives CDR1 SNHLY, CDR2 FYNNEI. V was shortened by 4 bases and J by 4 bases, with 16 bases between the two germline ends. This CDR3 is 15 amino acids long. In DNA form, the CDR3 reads TGTGCCAGCAGTGGGAGGAGCCTGGAGACAGAGACCCAGTACTTC. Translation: CASSGRSLETETQYF.

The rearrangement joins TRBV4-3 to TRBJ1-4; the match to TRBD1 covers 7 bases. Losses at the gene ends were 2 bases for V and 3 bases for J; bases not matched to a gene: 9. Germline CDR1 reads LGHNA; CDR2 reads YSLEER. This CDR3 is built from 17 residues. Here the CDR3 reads CASSQKSWTGSNEKLFF. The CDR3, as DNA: TGCGCCAGCAGCCAAAAGTCCTGGACAGGCTCTAATGAAAAACTGTTTTTT.

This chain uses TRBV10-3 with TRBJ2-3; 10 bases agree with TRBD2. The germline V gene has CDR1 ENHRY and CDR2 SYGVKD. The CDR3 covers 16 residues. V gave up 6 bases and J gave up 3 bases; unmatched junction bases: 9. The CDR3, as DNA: TGTGCCATCAGGGATAAGAGCGGGAGGGGTACAGATACGCAGTATTTT. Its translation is CAIRDKSGRGTDTQYF.

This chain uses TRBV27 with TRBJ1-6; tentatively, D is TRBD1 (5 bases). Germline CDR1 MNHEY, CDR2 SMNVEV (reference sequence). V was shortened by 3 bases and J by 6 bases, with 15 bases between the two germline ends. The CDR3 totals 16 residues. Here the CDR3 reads CASSFTLLGGNSPLHF. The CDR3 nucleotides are TGTGCCAGCAGTTTTACGCTTCTGGGGGGTAATTCACCCCTCCACTTT.